What follows is one T cell receptor beta chain and its context. Sequencing was performed with immunoSEQ multiplex PCR; in TCRdb, only in-frame clones are kept and a portion is missing. This sample has some 380,000 clones; roughly 77% occur once, and the top ten carry more than 1%. This record comes from a study of blood T cell repertoires in COVID-19. About the research overall: The cDNA or gDNA used as material had been derived from T cells, B-cell-depleted T cells, or PBMCs.

The CDR3 totals 18 residues. Germline V lookup: CDR1 LNHDA, CDR2 SQIVND (reference sequence). The V end lost 1 base, the J end lost 0 bases, and 16 bases lay between the germline ends. Sequencing was carried out using peripheral blood. The chain links TRBV19 to TRBJ2-1; D ambiguous. This TCR was sampled from a human donor with acute or convalescent COVID-19. The donor label of this sample is uncertain. CDR3 sequence reads: CASSIAPPRLSSYNEQFF. DNA for the CDR3: TGTGCCAGTAGTATAGCCCCCCCCCGCCTCAGCTCCTACAATGAGCAGTTCTTC. Together with reference TRBV19 and TRBJ2-1, the CDR3 gives the full variable domain: DGGITQSPKYLFRKEGQNVTLSCEQNLNHDAMYWYRQDPGQGLRLIYYSQIVNDFQKGDIAEGYSVSREKKESFPLTVTSAQKNPTAFYLCASSIAPPRLSSYNEQFFGPGTRLTVL.